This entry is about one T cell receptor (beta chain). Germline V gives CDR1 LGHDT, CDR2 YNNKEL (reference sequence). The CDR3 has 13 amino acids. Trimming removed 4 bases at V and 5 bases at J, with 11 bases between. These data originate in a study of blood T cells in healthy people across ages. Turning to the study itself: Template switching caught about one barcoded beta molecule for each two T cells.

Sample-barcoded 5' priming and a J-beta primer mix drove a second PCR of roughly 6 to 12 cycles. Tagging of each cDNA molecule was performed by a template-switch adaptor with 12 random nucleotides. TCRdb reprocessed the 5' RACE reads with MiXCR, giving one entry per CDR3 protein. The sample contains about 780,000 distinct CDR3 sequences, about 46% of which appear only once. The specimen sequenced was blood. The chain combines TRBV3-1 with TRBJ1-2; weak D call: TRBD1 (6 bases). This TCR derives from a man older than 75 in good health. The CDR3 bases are TGTGCCAGCAGCCCAGACGGACAGTATGGCTACACCTTC. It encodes CASSPDGQYGYTF.